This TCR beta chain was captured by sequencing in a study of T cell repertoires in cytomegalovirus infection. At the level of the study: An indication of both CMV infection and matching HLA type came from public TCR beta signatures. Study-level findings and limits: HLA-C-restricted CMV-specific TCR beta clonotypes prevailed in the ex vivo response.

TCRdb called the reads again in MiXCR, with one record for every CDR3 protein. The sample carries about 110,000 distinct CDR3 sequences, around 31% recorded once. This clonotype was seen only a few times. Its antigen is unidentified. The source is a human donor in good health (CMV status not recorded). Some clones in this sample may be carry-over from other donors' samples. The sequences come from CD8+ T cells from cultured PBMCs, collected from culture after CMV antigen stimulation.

The CDR3 DNA reads TGTGCCACCAGCATCGCGGGGGGTCAGCCCCAGCATTTT. Residues: CATSIAGGQPQHF. V usage is TRBV15 and J usage is TRBJ1-5; tentatively, D is TRBD1 (5 bases). The germline V gene has CDR1 LNHNV and CDR2 YYDKDF (reference sequence). This CDR3 has 13 amino acids. V was pared by 4 bases and J by 6 bases, with 10 bases between.